These 18 T cell receptor beta chains share one sample of origin, sequenced in a study of blood T cell repertoires in COVID-19. Profiled with immunoSEQ multiplex PCR; TCRdb holds only in-frame clones, not every one. The data show about 190,000 clones, 70% to 90% seen once. Sequencing was carried out using peripheral blood. The origin of the receptors is a woman aged 35 to 49 who had recovered from COVID-19.

The genes are TRBV2 and TRBJ2-5; no definite D call. The CDR3 is made up of 11 amino acids. Between the trimmed V and J ends, which lost 5 bases and 5 bases, there was a span of 6 bases. CDR1 is SNHLY and CDR2 is FYNNEI in the germline V gene. Here the CDR3 DNA reads TGTGCCAGCAGTCCCCTGGAGACCCAGTACTTC. Its protein is CASSPLETQYF.

This rearrangement joins TRBV18 to TRBJ2-1, with a weak D call TRBD2 (6 bases). The V end lost 0 bases, the J end lost 0 bases, and 6 bases lay between the germline ends. The germline gives CDR1 KGHSH, CDR2 LQKENI. This CDR3 region has 15 residues. CDR3 nucleotides: TGTGCCAGCTCACCACCCGGGAGCTCCTACAATGAGCAGTTCTTC. Encoded protein: CASSPPGSSYNEQFF.

This clone was counted between two and nine times. The chain's CDR3 is CASSYRSRELNTEAFF. CDR3 nucleotides: TGTGCCAGCAGTTACAGGAGCAGAGAGCTGAACACTGAAGCTTTCTTT. The chain employs TRBV6-5 and TRBJ1-1; D is unclear. Germline CDR1 and CDR2: MNHEY and SVGAGI. Trimming removed 2 bases from V and 0 bases from J, with 13 bases in between. The CDR3 is 16 amino acids.

The chain links TRBV28 to TRBJ1-2, with 7 bases lining up with TRBD1. In germline, CDR1 is MDHEN, CDR2 SYDVKM. The V segment lost 6 bases and the J segment 8 bases; nucleotides outside the gene matches: 12. The length of the CDR3 is 14 residues. The CDR3 bases are TGTGCCAGCAGACCCCCTGACAGGGCTGGCGGCTACACCTTC. Encoded protein: CASRPPDRAGGYTF.

This rearrangement joins TRBV5-1 to TRBJ2-2, with D perhaps TRBD1 (5 bases). The CDR3 is 14 residues long. V lost 4 bases and J lost 6, with 13 bases in between. The germline V gene has CDR1 SGHRS and CDR2 YFSETQ. CDR3 coding DNA: TGCGCCAGCAGCCCCCTGACAGAACCCGGGGAGCTGTTTTTT. Residues: CASSPLTEPGELFF.

The V call is TRBV29-1, the J call TRBJ1-5; D call uncertain. Per the germline V gene, CDR1 is SQVTM and CDR2 is ANQGSEA. V was shortened by 4 bases and J by 0 bases, with 7 bases between the two germline ends. The CDR3 is 13 residues long. The DNA for the CDR3 is TGCAGCGTTGTCGAGGATAGCAATCAGCCCCAGCATTTT. Translated, it gives CSVVEDSNQPQHF.

The V call is TRBV6-5, the J call TRBJ1-1; TRBD1 agrees at 7 bases. Germline CDR1 reads MNHEY; CDR2 reads SVGAGI. V lost 4 bases, J lost 0 bases, and 2 bases stayed unmatched. The CDR3 sequence is 14 residues long. In DNA, the CDR3 is TGTGCCAGCAGTTTCAGGGGGGTGAACACTGAAGCTTTCTTT. The encoded protein is CASSFRGVNTEAFF.

The rearrangement joins TRBV5-4 to TRBJ2-2; unclear D gene. The V end lost 0 bases, the J end lost 2 bases, and 5 bases lay between the germline ends. Germline V CDR1 and CDR2: SGHNT, YYREEE (reference sequence). The CDR3 has 14 residues. CDR3 loop: CASSLDSNTGELFF. The CDR3 DNA reads as TGTGCCAGCAGCTTGGACTCTAACACCGGGGAGCTGTTTTTT.

This chain links TRBV24-1 with TRBJ2-7; TRBD2 matches 13 bases. The CDR3 consists of 16 residues. The germline V gene encodes CDR1 KGHDR and CDR2 SFDVKD. The trim removed 1 base at V and 4 bases at J, leaving 3 bases unmatched. The CDR3 sequence is CATSDFGTSGVYEQYF. CDR3 DNA: TGTGCCACCAGTGATTTTGGGACTAGCGGGGTATACGAGCAGTACTTC.

The chain employs TRBV5-4 and TRBJ1-2; a possible D gene is TRBD1 (5 bases). The CDR3 is 14 residues long. The V and J ends lost 0 bases and 7 bases respectively, with 13 bases between them. Per the germline V gene, CDR1 is SGHNT and CDR2 is YYREEE (reference sequence). This chain's CDR3 is CASSLDRYSSGYTF. CDR3 sequence (DNA): TGTGCCAGCAGCTTGGACAGGTATTCGAGTGGCTACACCTTC.

V gene TRBV7-3 combines with J gene TRBJ2-2; no firm D call. This CDR3 region has 17 residues. The germline V gene has CDR1 SGHTA and CDR2 FQGTGA. Between the trimmed V and J ends, which lost 4 bases and 1 base, there was a span of 16 bases. The CDR3: CASSSTPTTENTGELFF. For the CDR3, the DNA is TGTGCCAGCAGCTCCACACCCACCACAGAGAACACCGGGGAGCTGTTTTTT. The full variable domain, in which reference TRBV7-3 and TRBJ2-2 provide the parts outside the CDR3, is GAGVSQTPSNKVTEKGKYVELRCDPISGHTALYWYRQSLGQGPEFLIYFQGTGAADDSGLPNDRFFAVRPEGSVSTLKIQRTERGDSAVYLCASSSTPTTENTGELFFGEGSRLTVL.

This clone was seen a few times. The CDR3 DNA sequence: TGTGCCAGCAGCCACCCCCCGGGGGGCGCGAACACCGGGGAGCTGTTTTTT. Residues: CASSHPPGGANTGELFF. The V gene is TRBV7-6, the J gene TRBJ2-2, with D tentatively TRBD2 (7 bases). Trimming cost V 5 bases and J 0 bases, with 16 bases left between them. Looked up from germline, CDR1 is SGHVS and CDR2 is FNYEAQ. The CDR3 contains 17 residues.

The rearrangement uses TRBV27 and TRBJ2-6, with a weak D call TRBD1 (6 bases). The CDR3 has 17 residues. Trimming left V 3 bases short and J 1 base short, with 13 bases between. Germline V gene sequence: CDR1 MNHEY, CDR2 SMNVEV (reference sequence). CDR3 DNA sequence: TGTGCCAGCAGTTTGGGGGCAGGCCGTTCTGGGGCCAACGTCCTGACTTTC. As protein: CASSLGAGRSGANVLTF.

The chain joins TRBV6-1 to TRBJ1-6; D perhaps matches TRBD1 (6 bases). The CDR3 has 14 amino acids. The V gene's germline CDR1 is MNHNS and CDR2 SASEGT. Trimming took off 3 bases at V and 9 bases at J, with 12 bases between the two ends. Here the CDR3 reads CASSEVDRLSPLHF. The CDR3, as DNA: TGTGCCAGCAGTGAGGTCGACAGGCTTTCACCCCTCCACTTT.

The rearrangement joins TRBV3-1 (or the pseudogene TRBV3-2) to TRBJ2-1; D unclear. The CDR3 contains 12 residues. The germline CDR1 and CDR2 sequences are LGHDT and YNNKEL (reference sequence). V dropped 1 base and J dropped 15 bases, with 13 bases sitting between them. CDR3 coding DNA: TGTGCCAGCAGCCAAGGGGCTCACGTCCGGTTCTTC. This encodes CASSQGAHVRFF.

V and J are TRBV7-9 and TRBJ2-7; 10 positions match TRBD1. The germline V gene has CDR1 SEHNR and CDR2 FQNEAQ (reference sequence). The CDR3 is 14 residues long. V dropped 1 base and J dropped 5; count of bases not matched to a gene: 2. This chain's CDR3 is CASSLGDRGNEQYF. The CDR3 DNA reads as TGTGCCAGCAGCTTAGGGGACAGGGGAAACGAGCAGTACTTC.

The rearrangement links TRBV6-1 to TRBJ2-3; 12 positions agree with TRBD1. After removal of 3 bases from V and 5 bases from J, the junction contained 3 bases not matched to a gene. Germline CDR1 is MNHNS and CDR2 is SASEGT. The CDR3 has 15 amino acids. The CDR3 is CASSEGDRGQDTQYF. The CDR3 DNA follows: TGTGCCAGCAGTGAGGGGGACAGGGGGCAAGATACGCAGTATTTT.

This rearrangement joins TRBV27 to TRBJ2-3; TRBD1 is a possible D gene (5 bases). Germline CDR1 reads MNHEY; CDR2 reads SMNVEV (reference sequence). The CDR3 has 14 residues. Trimming took off 8 bases at V and 1 base at J, with 13 bases between the two ends. The CDR3 is CASYFKGRTDTQYF. In DNA form, the CDR3 reads TGTGCCAGCTATTTCAAGGGGCGCACAGATACGCAGTATTTT.